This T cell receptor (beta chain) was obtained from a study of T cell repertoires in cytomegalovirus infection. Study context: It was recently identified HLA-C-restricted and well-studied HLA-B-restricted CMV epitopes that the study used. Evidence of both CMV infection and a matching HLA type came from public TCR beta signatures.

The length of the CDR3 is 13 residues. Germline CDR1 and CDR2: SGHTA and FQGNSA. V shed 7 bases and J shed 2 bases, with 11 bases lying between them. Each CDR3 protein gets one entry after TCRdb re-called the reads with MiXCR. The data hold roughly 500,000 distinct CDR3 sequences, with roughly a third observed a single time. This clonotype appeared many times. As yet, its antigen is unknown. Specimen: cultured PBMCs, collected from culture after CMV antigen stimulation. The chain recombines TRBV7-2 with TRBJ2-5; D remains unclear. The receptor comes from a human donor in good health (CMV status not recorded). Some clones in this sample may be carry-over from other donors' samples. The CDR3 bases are TGTGCCAGCACCCTCCGGTGGCAAGAGACCCAGTACTTC. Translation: CASTLRWQETQYF.